One sample yielded the 8 T cell receptor beta chains listed below, sequenced in a study of a mutant IDH1 vaccine in newly diagnosed glioma. Indicated time point: week 11, during vaccination. Each dose of the vaccine consisted of 300 ug of mutant IDH1 20-mer peptide, with topical imiquimod. This table comes from immunoSEQ multiplex PCR, and its TCRdb copy is limited to in-frame clones, with some not included. The sample has under 150,000 clones, about 80% seen once. No antigen has been identified for these receptors. The input for sequencing was PBMCs, taken from a glioma patient whose treatment included an IDH1 peptide vaccine. The receptor source for this set is a man aged 40-49 years with glioma.

This clone was detected only a few times. The chain is built from TRBV7-9 and TRBJ1-1, with no clear D. There are 13 residues in the CDR3. V was shortened by 7 bases and J by 1 base, with 10 bases between the two germline ends. The germline V gene encodes CDR1 SEHNR and CDR2 FQNEAQ (reference sequence). The CDR3 region has the DNA TGTGCCAGCAATCGGCAGAGGAACACTGAAGCTTTCTTT. This encodes CASNRQRNTEAFF.

In this sample, this clone turned up a few times. The rearrangement links TRBV19 to TRBJ1-1, with D possibly TRBD1 on 5 matching bases. Germline V gene lookup returns CDR1 LNHDA and CDR2 SQIVND (reference sequence). Trimming pared 0 bases from V and 3 bases from J, leaving 8 bases between. CDR3 length: 14 amino acids. In DNA, the CDR3 is TGTGCCAGTAGTATAGATCGGGGGGACACTGAAGCTTTCTTT. Its protein product is CASSIDRGDTEAFF.

The rearrangement joins TRBV6-5 to TRBJ1-1; D may be TRBD1 (5 bases). This CDR3 comprises 16 residues. Germline CDR1 MNHEY, CDR2 SVGAGI. V lost 2 bases, J lost 1 base, and 14 bases lay in between. The CDR3 loop is CASSYLDPRGNTEAFF. CDR3 nucleotides: TGTGCCAGCAGTTACCTCGACCCGAGGGGGAACACTGAAGCTTTCTTT.

The chain links TRBV6-5 to TRBJ2-5; D might be TRBD2 (5 bases). Germline lookup yields CDR1 MNHEY and CDR2 SVGAGI. Trimming took off 8 bases at V and 1 base at J, with 14 bases between the two ends. The CDR3 length is 14 residues. The CDR3 region is CASSRSGTQETQYF. CDR3 coding DNA: TGTGCCAGCTCTCGGAGCGGAACCCAAGAGACCCAGTACTTC.

The chain uses TRBV30 and TRBJ1-6, with a weak D call TRBD1 (6 bases). This CDR3 contains 14 residues. Germline CDR1 is GTSNPN and CDR2 is SVGIG (reference sequence). V lost 5 bases and J 4 bases, leaving 12 bases between the germline ends. The chain's CDR3 is CAWQTGLYNSPLHF. The CDR3 nucleotides read TGTGCCTGGCAGACAGGACTTTATAATTCACCCCTCCACTTT.

V and J are TRBV5-1 and TRBJ2-1; D is unclear. Trimming left V 1 base short and J 8 bases short, with 10 bases between. CDR3 length equals 13 residues. The V gene's germline CDR1 is SGHRS and CDR2 YFSETQ. The CDR3 DNA reads TGCGCCAGCAGCTTGAGCCTAGTCTATGAGCAGTTCTTC. Its translation: CASSLSLVYEQFF.

This clone was recorded once. The chain recombines TRBV6-5 with TRBJ1-4, with 8 bases identical to TRBD1. CDR1 and CDR2 from the germline V gene are MNHEY and SVGAGI. CDR3 length: 16 amino acids. With V trimmed by 4 bases and J by 5 bases, 9 bases remained unmatched. The CDR3 sequence: CASSSFRTGTNEKLFF. In DNA form, the CDR3 reads TGTGCCAGCAGTTCTTTTCGGACAGGGACAAATGAAAAACTGTTTTTT.

This clone was seen more than once but under ten times. V and J are TRBV5-1 and TRBJ1-1; D is unclear. This CDR3 has 14 residues. The germline CDR1 and CDR2 sequences are SGHRS and YFSETQ. V was cut by 0 bases and J by 0 bases, with 6 bases left in between. The chain's CDR3 is CASSLGTVNTEAFF. The CDR3 bases are TGCGCCAGCAGCTTGGGGACGGTGAACACTGAAGCTTTCTTT.